The 29 T cell receptor beta chains in this list originate from one sample, sequenced in a study of shared clonotypes between healthy human individuals. The assay was immunoSEQ multiplex PCR, and TCRdb's table has in-frame clones only and misses some. The profile shows more than 400,000 clones, almost 97% of them singletons. Sequencing was performed on naive CD4+ T cells sorted from blood. Subset given: CD45RA+ positively selected. Every receptor here comes from a woman aged 25 to 39 in good health.

The rearrangement links TRBV7-6 to TRBJ2-2; 8 bases map to TRBD1. V trimming: 5 bases; J trimming: 2 bases; junction bases outside the gene matches: 7. Germline V gene sequence: CDR1 SGHVS, CDR2 FNYEAQ. This CDR3 has 16 amino acids. The CDR3 is CASSRTQGANTGELFF. DNA for the CDR3: TGTGCCAGCAGCCGTACCCAGGGGGCAAACACCGGGGAGCTGTTTTTT.

This clone has only a few counts. The rearrangement joins TRBV7-9 to TRBJ2-1, with 8 bases matching TRBD2. The CDR3 has 16 amino acids. J gave up 4 bases and V 1 base, and 6 bases lay outside the gene matches. The germline gives CDR1 SEHNR, CDR2 FQNEAQ (reference sequence). CDR3 region: CASSLGDSGAYNEQFF. For the CDR3, the DNA is TGTGCCAGCAGCTTAGGTGATAGCGGGGCGTACAATGAGCAGTTCTTC.

This clone has a single count. The gene calls are TRBV11-2 and TRBJ2-2; D might be TRBD2 (6 bases). V lost 2 bases, J lost 1 base, and 11 bases lay in between. This CDR3 contains 16 residues. In germline, CDR1 is SGHAT, CDR2 FQNNGV. Written as DNA, the CDR3 is TGTGCCAGCAGCTTAATACGGGGGAAGAACACCGGGGAGCTGTTTTTT. Translated: CASSLIRGKNTGELFF.

The table lists this clone with a count of one. CDR3 bases: TGTGCCAGCAGCAAAGGACTAGCGGGAGATGCAGATACGCAGTATTTT. Its protein is CASSKGLAGDADTQYF. V is TRBV5-8 and J is TRBJ2-3; 13 bases are a match to TRBD2. The CDR3 sequence is 16 residues long. Trimming removed 4 bases from V and 4 bases from J; junction bases left unmatched: 6. In germline, CDR1 is SGHTS, CDR2 YDEGEE.

The chain recombines TRBV27 with TRBJ2-5; weak D call: TRBD1 (5 bases). The tail of the sequence fits TRBJ2-7 better, so the J call may be wrong. Germline CDR1 reads MNHEY; CDR2 reads SMNVEV (reference sequence). The CDR3 covers 11 residues. The CDR3 bases are TGTGCCAGTAAACAAAGGGGCGAGCAGTACTTC. The encoded protein is CASKQRGEQYF.

The chain has TRBV6-1 and TRBJ2-5; D is uncertain. Germline values: CDR1 MNHNS, CDR2 SASEGT. V gave up 4 bases and J gave up 3 bases, with 15 bases separating them. This CDR3 contains 15 residues. DNA for the CDR3: TGTGCCAGCAGTGTCGAGTGGGCGAACGAAGAGACCCAGTACTTC. This translates into CASSVEWANEETQYF.

V usage is TRBV6-5 and J usage is TRBJ2-7; weak D call: TRBD1 (6 bases). The germline V and J ends were trimmed by 2 bases and 5 bases, with 10 bases remaining between them. Germline V gives CDR1 MNHEY, CDR2 SVGAGI. CDR3 size: 13 residues. The CDR3 DNA reads TGTGCCAGCAGTTACAGGGGGTTAGACGAGCAGTACTTC. Its translation: CASSYRGLDEQYF.

V and J are TRBV18 and TRBJ1-5; 9 bases agree with TRBD1. The CDR3 extends over 15 amino acids. Germline V gives CDR1 KGHSH, CDR2 LQKENI. Trimming took 6 bases from V and 4 from J; bases not matched to a gene: 7. CDR3 coding DNA: TGTGCCAGCTCCTCTCGGACAGGGGCGAATCAGCCCCAGCATTTT. Amino acid sequence: CASSSRTGANQPQHF.

The chain joins TRBV5-4 to TRBJ2-7; the D is unclear. Germline-derived CDR1 and CDR2 are SGHNT and YYREEE (reference sequence). This CDR3 is 11 amino acids long. The ends were cut back, 2 bases at V and 7 bases at J, with 7 bases in the middle. CDR3 amino acids: CASSFNQEQYF. As DNA, the CDR3 is TGTGCCAGCAGCTTTAACCAGGAGCAGTACTTC.

The sample holds one count of this clone. The V and J genes are TRBV4-1 and TRBJ1-2; D is unclear. Germline V gene sequence: CDR1 MGHRA, CDR2 YSYEKL. CDR3 length: 15 amino acids. V gave up 3 bases and J gave up 6 bases, with 17 bases separating them. The CDR3 sequence is CASSHPVKGNDGYTF. CDR3 nucleotide sequence: TGCGCCAGCAGCCATCCCGTAAAGGGCAACGATGGCTACACCTTC.

The chain has TRBV15 and TRBJ2-5; TRBD2 matches 8 bases. CDR3 length equals 17 residues. V trimming: 0 bases; J trimming: 4 bases; junction bases outside the gene matches: 10. The germline CDR1 and CDR2 sequences are LNHNV and YYDKDF (reference sequence). The CDR3 DNA follows: TGTGCCACCAGCAGAGATGGGGGAGCGGGGGACCGAGAGACCCAGTACTTC. Its translation is CATSRDGGAGDRETQYF.

This clone was seen a single time. The sample contains more than one DNA sequence encoding this CDR3. The V call is TRBV5-1, the J call TRBJ2-7; 7 nucleotides line up with TRBD1. Germline assignment: CDR1 SGHRS and CDR2 YFSETQ. After removal of 4 bases from V and 2 bases from J, the junction contained 6 bases not matched to a gene. The CDR3 consists of 14 residues. The CDR3 coding sequence is TGCGCCAGCAGCCCCCGACAGGGCGCCTACGAGCAGTACTTC. Residues: CASSPRQGAYEQYF.

The genes are TRBV28 and TRBJ1-4; TRBD1 might be the D (5 bases). V was shortened by 4 bases and J by 4 bases, with 19 bases between the two germline ends. The CDR3 is 17 amino acids. CDR1 is MDHEN, CDR2 SYDVKM, per germline. The CDR3 DNA sequence: TGTGCCAGCAGTTACCCCCACGGCGGGACGGTTAATGAAAAACTGTTTTTT. Protein sequence: CASSYPHGGTVNEKLFF.

CDR3 sequence (DNA): TGTGCCAGCAGCCTAGGACTAGCGGGACCCAATGAGCAGTTCTTC. Translating it yields CASSLGLAGPNEQFF. The chain has TRBV7-7 and TRBJ2-1; TRBD2 matches 12 bases. With 5 bases clipped from V and 6 bases from J, the junction kept 5 bases outside the gene matches. This CDR3 has 15 residues. CDR1 and CDR2 (germline): SSHAT, FNYEAQ (reference sequence). Full variable domain (rest looked up from reference TRBV7-7 and TRBJ2-1): GAGVSQSPRYKVTKRGQDVTLRCDPISSHATLYWYQQALGQGPEFLTYFNYEAQPDKSGLPSDRFSAERPEGSISTLTIQRTEQRDSAMYRCASSLGLAGPNEQFFGPGTRLTVL.

This sequence joins TRBV28 and TRBJ1-5; perhaps TRBD1 as D (5 bases). Germline V gene sequence: CDR1 MDHEN, CDR2 SYDVKM. The germline V and J ends were trimmed by 6 bases and 4 bases, with 16 bases remaining between them. The CDR3 length is 15 residues. CDR3 sequence (DNA): TGTGCCAGCAGATACCAGGGACGGTGGAATCAGCCCCAGCATTTT. Translating it yields CASRYQGRWNQPQHF.

This rearrangement joins TRBV28 to TRBJ1-1; D possibly corresponds to TRBD1 (5 bases). Per germline, CDR1 MDHEN and CDR2 SYDVKM. V lost 0 bases to trimming and J lost 0 bases, with 5 bases between them. This CDR3 region has 14 residues. In DNA form, the CDR3 reads TGTGCCAGCAGTTTATGGGACATGAACACTGAAGCTTTCTTT. Translation gives CASSLWDMNTEAFF.

The genes are TRBV4-2 and TRBJ2-7; D not resolved. This CDR3 region has 17 residues. V was trimmed by 0 bases and J by 2 bases, leaving 17 bases between them. Germline V lookup: CDR1 LGHNA, CDR2 YNFKEQ. CDR3 sequence: CASSQDFRTHPTYEQYF. The CDR3 region has the DNA TGTGCCAGCAGCCAAGATTTCCGGACCCACCCAACCTACGAGCAGTACTTC.

CDR3 amino acids: CATSRTGDYEQYF. CDR3 DNA sequence: TGTGCCACCAGCAGGACAGGAGACTACGAGCAGTACTTC. The rearrangement joins TRBV15 to TRBJ2-7; maybe TRBD1 (6 bases). The germline gives CDR1 LNHNV, CDR2 YYDKDF (reference sequence). This CDR3 comprises 13 residues. V was clipped by 3 bases and J by 3 bases, with 9 bases between them.

The chain uses TRBV4-1 and TRBJ2-3, with D possibly TRBD1 on 6 matching bases. There are 14 residues in the CDR3. The ends were cut back, 7 bases at V and 2 bases at J, with 13 bases in the middle. From germline, CDR1 is MGHRA and CDR2 YSYEKL. The CDR3: CASKPGTFTDTQYF. The CDR3 nucleotides are TGCGCCAGCAAACCCGGGACATTCACAGATACGCAGTATTTT.

The chain employs TRBV28 and TRBJ1-2, with no clear D. Germline lookup yields CDR1 MDHEN and CDR2 SYDVKM. V lost 7 bases to trimming and J lost 5 bases, with 11 bases between them. This CDR3 comprises 12 residues. This CDR3 reads CASTRPAYGYTF. The CDR3 DNA is TGTGCCAGCACCCGTCCAGCGTATGGCTACACCTTC.

In regard to this clone: This specimen includes other DNA sequences encoding the same CDR3. V usage is TRBV10-2 and J usage is TRBJ2-7; 10 bases align to TRBD1. Germline V gives CDR1 WSHSY, CDR2 SAAADI. J gave up 4 bases and V 6 bases, and 3 bases lay outside the gene matches. The CDR3 is 13 residues long. The CDR3 is CASRRQGAYEQYF. CDR3 DNA: TGCGCCAGCAGAAGACAGGGGGCTTACGAGCAGTACTTC.

The genes are TRBV6-4 and TRBJ2-3; D gene ambiguous. This CDR3 has 13 amino acids. Germline V gene data show CDR1 as MRHNA and CDR2 as SNTAGT. The ends were cut back, 4 bases at V and 3 bases at J, with 8 bases in the middle. In DNA form, the CDR3 reads TGTGCCAGCAGTGGTGGGGTTACAGATACGCAGTATTTT. It translates to CASSGGVTDTQYF.

This clone appeared once. The rearrangement uses TRBV5-1 and TRBJ1-4; possible D gene TRBD1, 6 bases. This CDR3 comprises 17 residues. Between the trimmed V and J ends, which lost 4 bases and 8 bases, there was a span of 24 bases. Germline assignment: CDR1 SGHRS and CDR2 YFSETQ. The CDR3, as DNA: TGCGCCAGCAGCCCTGGGGTGTCGGGGGGCTTAGGAGAAAAACTGTTTTTT. Translated: CASSPGVSGGLGEKLFF. The complete variable domain, with remaining parts taken from reference TRBV5-1 and TRBJ1-4, reads KAGVTQTPRYLIKTRGQQVTLSCSPISGHRSVSWYQQTPGQGLQFLFEYFSETQRNKGNFPGRFSGRQFSNSRSEMNVSTLELGDSALYLCASSPGVSGGLGEKLFFGSGTQLSVL.

This clone was counted a single time. The CDR3 region is CASSRAGVLQETQYF. The CDR3 nucleotides read TGTGCCAGCAGTCGCGCAGGTGTGCTTCAAGAGACCCAGTACTTC. The chain is built from TRBV6-5 and TRBJ2-5; D gene uncertain. CDR1 and CDR2 (germline): MNHEY, SVGAGI. The CDR3 covers 15 residues. V shed 5 bases and J shed 2 bases, with 15 bases lying between them.

V gene TRBV5-4 combines with J gene TRBJ2-1; D may be TRBD2 (5 bases). Germline CDR1 reads SGHNT; CDR2 reads YYREEE (reference sequence). This CDR3 contains 15 residues. V was shortened by 4 bases and J by 1 base, with 12 bases between the two germline ends. The CDR3 loop reads CASSPPPGSYNEQFF. In DNA, the CDR3 is TGTGCCAGCAGCCCCCCACCGGGATCCTACAATGAGCAGTTCTTC. Full variable domain (rest looked up from reference TRBV5-4 and TRBJ2-1): ETGVTQSPTHLIKTRGQQVTLRCSSQSGHNTVSWYQQALGQGPQFIFQYYREEENGRGNFPPRFSGLQFPNYSSELNVNALELDDSALYLCASSPPPGSYNEQFFGPGTRLTVL.

The chain carries TRBV5-1 and TRBJ1-2, with 7 bases aligning to TRBD1. The junction had 7 bases not matched to a gene; V was cut back by 0 bases and J by 5 bases. The CDR3 is 15 amino acids. Germline assignment: CDR1 SGHRS and CDR2 YFSETQ. The chain's CDR3 is CASSLVATGSYGYTF. The CDR3 coding sequence is TGCGCCAGCAGCTTGGTCGCGACAGGGTCATATGGCTACACCTTC. Filled out from reference TRBV5-1 and TRBJ1-2, the complete variable domain reads KAGVTQTPRYLIKTRGQQVTLSCSPISGHRSVSWYQQTPGQGLQFLFEYFSETQRNKGNFPGRFSGRQFSNSRSEMNVSTLELGDSALYLCASSLVATGSYGYTFGSGTRLTVV.

The chain is built from TRBV5-6 and TRBJ1-2; no firm D call. Germline V gene sequence: CDR1 SGHDT, CDR2 YYEEEE. CDR3 length equals 15 residues. Trimming left V 1 base short and J 3 bases short, with 13 bases between. The CDR3 DNA sequence: TGTGCCAGCAGCTTGTGGGTAGGGAGACACTATGGCTACACCTTC. Its translation: CASSLWVGRHYGYTF.

This clone was recorded only once. The chain uses TRBV11-3 and TRBJ1-1; the D is unclear. Trimming shortened V by 3 bases and J by 1 base, and 6 bases separated the two germline ends. The CDR3 sequence is 13 residues long. The germline gives CDR1 SGHNT, CDR2 YENEEA. The chain's CDR3 is CASSFSGNTEAFF. The CDR3 bases are TGTGCCAGCAGCTTCAGTGGGAACACTGAAGCTTTCTTT.

The rearrangement uses TRBV4-2 and TRBJ2-6; 9 nucleotides align to TRBD1. V lost 1 base to trimming and J lost 4 bases; unmatched junction nucleotides: 8. CDR3 size: 18 residues. Per germline, CDR1 LGHNA and CDR2 YNFKEQ. As DNA, the CDR3 is TGTGCCAGCAGCCAAGTATTGGACAGGGGTTGGGGGGCCAACGTCCTGACTTTC. Protein sequence: CASSQVLDRGWGANVLTF.